Listed below are T cell receptor beta chains from one sample, sequenced in a study of radiotherapy plus CTLA-4 blockade in lung cancer. Profiled with immunoSEQ multiplex PCR; TCRdb holds only in-frame clones, not every one. The table lists approximately 72,000 clones, approximately 80% of them singletons. This sample comprised peripheral blood, obtained from a patient treated with radiotherapy plus ipilimumab. Receptors were obtained from a human donor with non-small cell lung cancer who had a complete response to radiotherapy plus ipilimumab. Both conserved end residues are part of each CDR3. D genes are given only for firm matches. Size values are once, few and many counts, or a class for expanded clones, and some rows have none.

D gene: TRBD2; clone size: NA; J gene: TRBJ2-5; V gene: TRBV10-3; CDR3 protein: CAISEGTSGNQETQYF; CDR3 DNA: TGTGCCATCAGTGAGGGGACTAGCGGCAATCAAGAGACCCAGTACTTC
D gene: NA; clone size: once; J gene: TRBJ2-2; V gene: TRBV21-1; CDR3 protein: CASSKVTRNQNTGELFF; CDR3 DNA: TGTGCCAGCAGCAAAGTAACGAGAAACCAGAACACCGGGGAGCTGTTTTTT
D gene: TRBD1; clone size: NA; J gene: TRBJ2-7; V gene: TRBV5-6; CDR3 protein: CASSLDRGRFYEQYF; CDR3 DNA: TGTGCCAGCAGCTTGGACAGGGGGCGCTTCTACGAGCAGTACTTC
D gene: TRBD1; clone size: NA; J gene: TRBJ2-3; V gene: TRBV11-2; CDR3 protein: CASSPGDSSTDTQYF; CDR3 DNA: TGTGCCAGCAGTCCAGGGGACAGCTCCACAGATACGCAGTATTTT
D gene: NA; clone size: NA; J gene: TRBJ2-2; V gene: TRBV18; CDR3 protein: CASSPREAQNTGELFF; CDR3 DNA: TGTGCCAGCTCACCACGAGAAGCACAGAACACCGGGGAGCTGTTTTTT
D gene: NA; clone size: NA; J gene: TRBJ1-2; V gene: TRBV19; CDR3 protein: CASSMGPYGYTF; CDR3 DNA: TGTGCCAGTAGTATGGGGCCCTATGGCTACACCTTC
D gene: TRBD1; clone size: few; J gene: TRBJ2-2; V gene: TRBV7-2; CDR3 protein: CASSIQGRTGELFF; CDR3 DNA: TGTGCCAGCAGCATACAGGGGCGGACCGGGGAGCTGTTTTTT
D gene: NA; clone size: few; J gene: TRBJ1-2; V gene: TRBV7-9; CDR3 protein: CASSLWETYGYTF; CDR3 DNA: TGTGCCAGCAGCTTATGGGAGACCTATGGCTACACCTTC
D gene: NA; clone size: NA; J gene: TRBJ2-7; V gene: TRBV9; CDR3 protein: CASSGRSPAYEQYF; CDR3 DNA: TGTGCCAGCAGTGGCAGATCTCCCGCCTACGAGCAGTACTTC
D gene: NA; clone size: NA; J gene: TRBJ2-5; V gene: TRBV19; CDR3 protein: CASSPPRSQETQYF; CDR3 DNA: TGTGCCAGTAGTCCCCCCCGTAGCCAAGAGACCCAGTACTTC
D gene: NA; clone size: NA; J gene: TRBJ2-5; V gene: TRBV7-2; CDR3 protein: CASSLTARETQYF; CDR3 DNA: TGTGCCAGCAGCTTGACAGCGCGAGAGACCCAGTACTTC
D gene: NA; clone size: NA; J gene: TRBJ2-1; V gene: TRBV5-1; CDR3 protein: CASYQENSYNEQFF; CDR3 DNA: TGCGCCAGCTATCAGGAGAACTCCTACAATGAGCAGTTCTTC
D gene: TRBD2; clone size: NA; J gene: TRBJ2-7; V gene: TRBV7-2; CDR3 protein: CASSLERGSFYEQYF; CDR3 DNA: TGTGCCAGCAGCTTAGAGCGGGGGTCCTTCTACGAGCAGTACTTC
D gene: TRBD2; clone size: few; J gene: TRBJ2-3; V gene: TRBV9; CDR3 protein: CASSVGLAVSTDTQYF; CDR3 DNA: TGTGCCAGCAGCGTAGGACTAGCGGTTAGCACAGATACGCAGTATTTT
D gene: NA; clone size: NA; J gene: TRBJ2-1; V gene: TRBV18; CDR3 protein: CASSPPSQEYAQFF; CDR3 DNA: TGTGCCAGCTCACCCCCTAGCCAGGAATATGCGCAGTTCTTC
D gene: NA; clone size: NA; J gene: TRBJ1-4; V gene: TRBV7-2; CDR3 protein: CASRRDNEKLFF; CDR3 DNA: TGTGCCAGCCGGAGGGATAATGAAAAACTGTTTTTT
D gene: TRBD1; clone size: once; J gene: TRBJ2-2; V gene: TRBV4-3; CDR3 protein: CASSFDRVNTGELFF; CDR3 DNA: TGCGCCAGCAGCTTCGACAGGGTAAACACCGGGGAGCTGTTTTTT
D gene: TRBD2; clone size: once; J gene: TRBJ2-1; V gene: TRBV9; CDR3 protein: CASSDQGLASSEQFF; CDR3 DNA: TGTGCCAGCAGCGACCAGGGACTAGCCTCTAGTGAGCAGTTCTTC
D gene: NA; clone size: NA; J gene: TRBJ2-1; V gene: TRBV30; CDR3 protein: CAWSVLLRAVSHNEQFF; CDR3 DNA: TGTGCCTGGAGTGTTCTTCTAAGGGCAGTTTCGCACAATGAGCAGTTCTTC
D gene: NA; clone size: NA; J gene: TRBJ1-2; V gene: TRBV18; CDR3 protein: CASSPDNYGYTF; CDR3 DNA: TGTGCCAGCTCACCAGATAACTATGGCTACACCTTC
D gene: NA; clone size: few; J gene: TRBJ2-2; V gene: TRBV7-9; CDR3 protein: CASSLTGDLTGELFF; CDR3 DNA: TGTGCCAGCAGCTTAACGGGAGATTTAACCGGGGAGCTGTTTTTT
D gene: NA; clone size: once; J gene: TRBJ2-3; V gene: TRBV5-1; CDR3 protein: CASRRRDSTDTQYF; CDR3 DNA: TGCGCCAGCAGACGAAGGGACAGCACAGATACGCAGTATTTT
D gene: TRBD1; clone size: once; J gene: TRBJ1-1; V gene: TRBV5-1; CDR3 protein: CASGEKTGLTEAFF; CDR3 DNA: TGCGCCAGCGGTGAAAAGACAGGGCTCACTGAAGCTTTCTTT
D gene: NA; clone size: NA; J gene: TRBJ2-3; V gene: TRBV5-1; CDR3 protein: CASRLGSSTDTQYF; CDR3 DNA: TGCGCCAGCAGGTTGGGGTCTAGCACAGATACGCAGTATTTT
D gene: NA; clone size: NA; J gene: TRBJ2-3; V gene: TRBV4-3; CDR3 protein: CASSQDTRGTQYF; CDR3 DNA: TGCGCCAGCAGCCAAGATACGCGGGGCACGCAGTATTTT
D gene: NA; clone size: NA; J gene: TRBJ1-5; V gene: TRBV6-1; CDR3 protein: CASRFRRGNQPQHF; CDR3 DNA: TGTGCCAGCAGATTTCGAAGGGGCAATCAGCCCCAGCATTTT
D gene: NA; clone size: medium-sized; J gene: TRBJ2-1; V gene: TRBV18; CDR3 protein: CASSPPGHSYNEQFF; CDR3 DNA: TGTGCCAGCTCACCACCGGGACACTCCTACAATGAGCAGTTCTTC
D gene: TRBD1; clone size: NA; J gene: TRBJ1-3; V gene: TRBV14; CDR3 protein: CASNRGGTGNTIYF; CDR3 DNA: TGTGCCAGCAACAGGGGAGGGACTGGAAACACCATATATTTT
D gene: NA; clone size: NA; J gene: TRBJ2-1; V gene: TRBV29-1; CDR3 protein: CSAAAPGNNEQFF; CDR3 DNA: TGCAGCGCTGCGGCCCCAGGGAACAATGAGCAGTTCTTC
D gene: NA; clone size: NA; J gene: TRBJ2-2; V gene: TRBV5-1; CDR3 protein: CASRRDSVSGELFF; CDR3 DNA: TGCGCCAGCAGGCGGGACTCGGTGTCCGGGGAGCTGTTTTTT
D gene: NA; clone size: once; J gene: TRBJ1-4; V gene: TRBV29-1; CDR3 protein: CSVLDFNEKLFF; CDR3 DNA: TGCAGCGTCTTGGACTTTAATGAAAAACTGTTTTTT
D gene: NA; clone size: once; J gene: TRBJ2-2; V gene: TRBV7-9; CDR3 protein: CASRSGTDYTGELFF; CDR3 DNA: TGTGCCAGCAGATCCGGGACGGATTACACCGGGGAGCTGTTTTTT
D gene: NA; clone size: NA; J gene: TRBJ2-1; V gene: TRBV25-1; CDR3 protein: CASSEVGVASADNEQFF; CDR3 DNA: TGTGCCAGCAGTGAGGTCGGAGTGGCTAGCGCGGACAATGAGCAGTTCTTC
D gene: NA; clone size: NA; J gene: TRBJ2-7; V gene: TRBV30; CDR3 protein: CAWRPGRRSYEQYF; CDR3 DNA: TGTGCCTGGAGGCCTGGACGGAGATCCTACGAGCAGTACTTC
D gene: TRBD1; clone size: NA; J gene: TRBJ1-2; V gene: TRBV19; CDR3 protein: CASSIGGTGVESYGYTF; CDR3 DNA: TGTGCCAGTAGTATAGGGGGGACAGGGGTTGAGAGTTACGGCTACACCTTC
D gene: NA; clone size: NA; J gene: TRBJ1-3; V gene: TRBV9; CDR3 protein: CASSVEQISGNTIYF; CDR3 DNA: TGTGCCAGCAGCGTAGAACAGATCTCTGGAAACACCATATATTTT
D gene: NA; clone size: NA; J gene: TRBJ1-1; V gene: TRBV18; CDR3 protein: CASSPAPNTEAFF; CDR3 DNA: TGTGCCAGCTCACCCGCTCCGAACACTGAAGCTTTCTTT
D gene: NA; clone size: NA; J gene: TRBJ1-2; V gene: TRBV5-4; CDR3 protein: CASSSDGLYGYTF; CDR3 DNA: TGTGCCAGCAGCTCGGACGGCCTCTATGGCTACACCTTC
D gene: NA; clone size: NA; J gene: TRBJ1-2; V gene: TRBV6-6; CDR3 protein: CASGQVDYGYTF; CDR3 DNA: TGTGCCAGCGGACAAGTCGACTATGGCTACACCTTC
D gene: TRBD1; clone size: NA; J gene: TRBJ1-2; V gene: TRBV5-4; CDR3 protein: CASSPPDRGDGYTF; CDR3 DNA: TGTGCCAGCAGCCCGCCCGACAGGGGAGATGGCTACACCTTC
D gene: NA; clone size: NA; J gene: TRBJ1-5; V gene: TRBV18; CDR3 protein: CASSPDDQPQHF; CDR3 DNA: TGTGCCAGCTCACCAGATGATCAGCCCCAGCATTTT
D gene: NA; clone size: NA; J gene: TRBJ1-2; V gene: TRBV4-3; CDR3 protein: CASSQDLQVANYGYTF; CDR3 DNA: TGCGCCAGCAGCCAAGATCTGCAGGTAGCTAACTATGGCTACACCTTC
D gene: NA; clone size: NA; J gene: TRBJ2-3; V gene: TRBV5-1; CDR3 protein: CASSLPGASTDTQYF; CDR3 DNA: TGCGCCAGCAGCCTCCCGGGGGCTAGCACAGATACGCAGTATTTT
D gene: NA; clone size: NA; J gene: TRBJ1-2; V gene: TRBV2; CDR3 protein: CASSDPGETYGYTF; CDR3 DNA: TGTGCCAGCAGTGACCCGGGGGAGACCTATGGCTACACCTTC
D gene: NA; clone size: NA; J gene: TRBJ1-1; V gene: TRBV19; CDR3 protein: CASSVQGRVTEAFF; CDR3 DNA: TGTGCCAGTAGTGTGCAGGGACGGGTCACTGAAGCTTTCTTT
D gene: TRBD1; clone size: NA; J gene: TRBJ1-1; V gene: TRBV13; CDR3 protein: CASSPGTGGDAFF; CDR3 DNA: TGTGCCAGCAGCCCGGGGACAGGGGGTGACGCTTTCTTT
D gene: TRBD1; clone size: NA; J gene: TRBJ1-1; V gene: TRBV19; CDR3 protein: CASSILGGPDKNTEAFF; CDR3 DNA: TGTGCCAGTAGTATCTTAGGGGGCCCAGATAAGAACACTGAAGCTTTCTTT
D gene: TRBD1; clone size: NA; J gene: TRBJ2-5; V gene: TRBV6-5; CDR3 protein: CASSPSDREETQYF; CDR3 DNA: TGTGCCAGCAGTCCCTCAGACAGGGAAGAGACCCAGTACTTC
D gene: NA; clone size: NA; J gene: TRBJ2-7; V gene: TRBV5-4; CDR3 protein: CASNPLGRDSDEQYF; CDR3 DNA: TGTGCCAGCAACCCCCTGGGCAGGGATAGTGACGAGCAGTACTTC
D gene: TRBD1; clone size: NA; J gene: TRBJ2-1; V gene: TRBV7-8; CDR3 protein: CASSQQPWTGGSDEQFF; CDR3 DNA: TGTGCCAGCAGTCAACAACCCTGGACAGGGGGCTCGGATGAGCAGTTCTTC
D gene: NA; clone size: NA; J gene: TRBJ1-3; V gene: TRBV7-2; CDR3 protein: CASSLQGKDSGNTIYF; CDR3 DNA: TGTGCCAGCAGCTTGCAGGGGAAGGACTCTGGAAACACCATATATTTT